The entry below gives a single TCR beta chain sequence along with its context. The antigen this receptor binds is unknown. Per-nucleotide qualities are absent, and no much larger clonotype sits a single base away. Germline trimming amounts to 6 bases on V and 4 bases on J, with 8 as the count of junction bases outside the gene matches. CDR1 and CDR2, looked up from the germline V gene, are KGHSH and LQKENI. Inclusive of the bounding cysteine and phenylalanine, the CDR3 is 15 residues long. Only the CDR3 region is kept as DNA, spanning 45 bases read in frame from base 1. Thawed PBMCs were FACS-sorted into unstimulated Tregs (CD4+CD25+CD127-), CD4+ non-Tregs (CD4+CD25-), CD4 cells and CD8 cells. Healthy control blood came either as purchased buffy coats or from healthy volunteers. Healthy control blood was processed to PBMCs by Ficoll density gradient and cryopreserved, and patient PBMCs were collected before and after transplant.

The data are from a study of Tregs in tolerant kidney transplant recipients (dated by TCRdb to about 2019). Notes on the research overall: Before combined kidney and bone marrow transplantation, this study identified donor-specific regulatory T cells using TCRbeta sequencing and then followed those same cells after transplant. TCRbeta repertoire sequencing was used in 3 healthy controls to compare several methods for expanding Tregs specific for an allogeneic donor. The study at large found these results: Although technical replication error seemed to be minimal, the question of biological reproducibility was not addressed directly. Because the study included only a small number of patients, the results must be confirmed in larger populations and under other immunosuppression protocols. Expanding Tregs with activated donor B cells appeared to identify the most biologically relevant and donor-specific TCRbeta repertoire.

For TCRbeta CDR3 sequencing, genomic DNA from the sorted cells was extracted using the QIAGEN DNeasy Blood and Tissue Kit. Through immunoSEQ, high-throughput TCRbeta CDR3 sequencing was done commercially, including PCR amplification with internal controls and bias correction. On the authors' methods: Unique productive TCRbeta sequences were defined by CDR3 nucleotide sequence when primers matched and otherwise by CDR3 amino acid sequence together with Vbeta and Jbeta genes. As a correction for sorting error, sequences shared between sorted populations at a frequency ratio of 2:1 or less were discarded, and the remaining shared sequences were assigned to the higher population. A sequence counted as donor-reactive if, in CFSE-low cells, the sequence had a frequency of at least 0.01% and was expanded at least 5-fold compared with unstimulated cells. Repertoire divergence was quantified by Jensen-Shannon divergence calculated from the top 100 TCRbeta sequences ranked by frequency. For any sample with multiple sequencing runs, sorting error was corrected in each run separately before the runs were pooled. TCRdb's version of the immuneACCESS table is confined to in-frame rearrangements and falls short of the full clone set. An unresolved V gene accounts for under half of the shortfall where checked; the remainder is of unknown origin. V and J calls and clone size are those listed in that table; D and trimming were worked out from the DNA. Across this sample there are some 110,000 clones, with roughly 92% seen only once. The top ten clonotypes cover over 0.5% of the sample.

Sample: CD4+ T cells from blood. The chain employs TRBV18 and TRBJ2-3, with 9 bases matching TRBD1. The receptor's source is a human donor in good health. The bases are TGTGCCAGCTCGCAGCTACAGGGGGCTTCAGATACGCAGTATTTT. It codes for CASSQLQGASDTQYF.